This T cell receptor (beta chain) derives from a study of blood T cells in healthy people across ages. Study-wide background: Template switching recovered approximately one barcoded beta molecule for every two T cells.

Trimming stripped 4 bases from V and 0 bases from J, with 6 bases between. Germline CDR1 is KGHSY and CDR2 is FQNENV. The CDR3 is 13 residues long. Sample-barcoded 5' priming and a J-beta primer mix drove a second PCR of roughly 6 to 12 cycles. Every single cDNA molecule received a tag from a template-switch adaptor with 12 random nucleotides. In TCRdb, the 5' RACE reads were re-called with MiXCR into one record per CDR3 protein. The data contain about a million distinct CDR3 sequences, about 51% of them singletons. This clonotype was seen many times. The antigen is undetermined. Study-level points and caveats: As age increased, TCR beta diversity per million T cells fell in a roughly linear fashion. Long-lived donors exceeded aged donors in naive CD4+ cells and diversity.

This clonotype was sampled from an older woman in good health. The J gene is TRBJ1-2, the V gene TRBV16, with D uncertain. Sequenced input: blood. The DNA of the CDR3 is TGTGCCAGCAGCCCGCAATCTAACTATGGCTACACCTTC. Translation gives CASSPQSNYGYTF.